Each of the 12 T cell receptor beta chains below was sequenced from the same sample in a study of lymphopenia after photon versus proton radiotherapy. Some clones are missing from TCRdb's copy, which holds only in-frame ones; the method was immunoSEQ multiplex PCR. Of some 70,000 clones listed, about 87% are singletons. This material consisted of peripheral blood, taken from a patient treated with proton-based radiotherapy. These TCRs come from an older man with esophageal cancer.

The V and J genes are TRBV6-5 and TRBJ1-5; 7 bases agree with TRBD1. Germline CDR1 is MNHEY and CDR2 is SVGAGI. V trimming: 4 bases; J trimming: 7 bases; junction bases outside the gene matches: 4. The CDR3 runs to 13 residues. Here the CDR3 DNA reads TGTGCCAGCAGTTCGACAGGGTTGCAGCCCCAGCATTTT. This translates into CASSSTGLQPQHF.

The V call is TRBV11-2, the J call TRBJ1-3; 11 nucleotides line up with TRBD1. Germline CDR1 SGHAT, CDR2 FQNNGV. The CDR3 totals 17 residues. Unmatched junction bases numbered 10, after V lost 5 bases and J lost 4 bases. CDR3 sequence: CASSPPRTGGSGNTIYF. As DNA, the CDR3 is TGTGCCAGCAGCCCCCCGCGGACAGGGGGCTCCGGAAACACCATATATTTT.

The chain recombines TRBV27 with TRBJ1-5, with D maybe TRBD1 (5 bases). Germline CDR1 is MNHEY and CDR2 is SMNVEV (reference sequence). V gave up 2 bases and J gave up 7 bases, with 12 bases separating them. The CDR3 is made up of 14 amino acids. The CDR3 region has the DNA TGTGCCAGCAGTTTAGAGGGGCCGAGGCAGCCCCAGCATTTT. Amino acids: CASSLEGPRQPQHF.

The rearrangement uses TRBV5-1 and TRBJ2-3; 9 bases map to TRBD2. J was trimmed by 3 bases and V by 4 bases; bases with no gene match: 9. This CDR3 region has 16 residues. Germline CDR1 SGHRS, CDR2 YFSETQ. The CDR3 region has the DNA TGCGCCAGCAGCCTGAGGGCTAGCGGGATAACAGATACGCAGTATTTT. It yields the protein CASSLRASGITDTQYF.

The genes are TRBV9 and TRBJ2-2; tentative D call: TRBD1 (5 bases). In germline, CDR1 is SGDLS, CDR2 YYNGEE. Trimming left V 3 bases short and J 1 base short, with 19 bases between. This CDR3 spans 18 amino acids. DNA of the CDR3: TGTGCCAGCAGCGCCCTCCTTTGGGGCACTCGGAACACCGGGGAGCTGTTTTTT. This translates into CASSALLWGTRNTGELFF.

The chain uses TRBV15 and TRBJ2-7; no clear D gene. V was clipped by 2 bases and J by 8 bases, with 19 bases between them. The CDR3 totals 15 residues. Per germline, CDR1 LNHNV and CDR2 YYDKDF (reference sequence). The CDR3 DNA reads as TGTGCCACCAGCAGACCTCAGAACCGAGATTACAAGCAGTACTTC. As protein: CATSRPQNRDYKQYF. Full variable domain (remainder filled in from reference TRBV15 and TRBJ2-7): DAMVIQNPRYQVTQFGKPVTLSCSQTLNHNVMYWYQQKSSQAPKLLFHYYDKDFNNEADTPDNFQSRRPNTSFCFLDIRSPGLGDTAMYLCATSRPQNRDYKQYFGPGTRLTVT.

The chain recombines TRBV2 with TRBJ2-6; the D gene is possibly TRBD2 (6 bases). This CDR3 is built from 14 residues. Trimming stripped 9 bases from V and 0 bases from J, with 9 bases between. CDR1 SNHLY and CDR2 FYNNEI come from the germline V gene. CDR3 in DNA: TGTGCCAGATGGGGGGACTCTGGGGCCAACGTCCTGACTTTC. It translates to CARWGDSGANVLTF.

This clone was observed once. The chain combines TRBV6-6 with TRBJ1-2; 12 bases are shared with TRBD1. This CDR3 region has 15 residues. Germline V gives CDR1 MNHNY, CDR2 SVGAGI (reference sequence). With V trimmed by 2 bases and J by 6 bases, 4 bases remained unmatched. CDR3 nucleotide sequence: TGTGCCAGCAGTTACGGGACAGGGGGCTATGATGGCTACACCTTC. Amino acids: CASSYGTGGYDGYTF.

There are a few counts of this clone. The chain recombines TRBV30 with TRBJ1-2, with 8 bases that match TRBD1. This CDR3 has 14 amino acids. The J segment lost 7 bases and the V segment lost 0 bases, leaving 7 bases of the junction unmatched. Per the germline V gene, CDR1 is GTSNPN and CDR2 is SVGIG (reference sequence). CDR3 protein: CAWSVGRGRIGYTF. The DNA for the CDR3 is TGTGCCTGGAGTGTGGGCAGGGGGCGAATTGGCTACACCTTC. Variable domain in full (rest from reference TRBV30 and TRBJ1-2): SQTIHQWPATLVQPVGSPLSLECTVEGTSNPNLYWYRQAAGRGLQLLFYSVGIGQISSEVPQNLSASRPQDRQFILSSKKLLLSDSGFYLCAWSVGRGRIGYTFGSGTRLTVV.

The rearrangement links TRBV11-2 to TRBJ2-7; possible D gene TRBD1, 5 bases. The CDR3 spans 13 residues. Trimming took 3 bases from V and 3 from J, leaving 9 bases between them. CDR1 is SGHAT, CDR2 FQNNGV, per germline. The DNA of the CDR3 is TGTGCCAGCAGCTTTGACAGATACTACGAGCAGTACTTC. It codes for CASSFDRYYEQYF.

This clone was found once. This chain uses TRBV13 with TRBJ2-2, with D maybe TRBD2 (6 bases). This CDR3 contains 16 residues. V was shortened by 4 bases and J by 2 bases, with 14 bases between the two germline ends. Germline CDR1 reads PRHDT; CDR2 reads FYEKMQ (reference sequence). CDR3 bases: TGTGCCAGCAGCTCCGGACTACGGACTAACACCGGGGAGCTGTTTTTT. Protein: CASSSGLRTNTGELFF.

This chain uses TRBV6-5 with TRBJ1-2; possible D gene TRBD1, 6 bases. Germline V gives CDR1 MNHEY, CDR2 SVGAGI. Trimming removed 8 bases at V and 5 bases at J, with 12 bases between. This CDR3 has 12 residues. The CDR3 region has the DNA TGTGCCAGCCAGGGGACGCTGTATGGCTACACCTTC. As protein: CASQGTLYGYTF.